The 9 T cell receptor beta chains below come from one sample, sequenced in a study of technical replicates of blood from a few donors. Profiling relied on immunoSEQ multiplex PCR, and the TCRdb table lists in-frame clones only, not all of them. This sample has fewer than 75,000 clones, with 88% found just once. Sequencing was done on a sample of PBMCs. These receptors all stem from a human donor in good health. Some clones in this sample may be carry-over from other donors' samples.

CDR3 sequence (DNA): TGTGCCAGCAGCGTAGCTACCGGGACAGAGGAGACCCAGTACTTC. It is translated as CASSVATGTEETQYF. The chain combines TRBV9 with TRBJ2-5; 7 bases match TRBD1. CDR3 length equals 15 residues. Germline V gives CDR1 SGDLS, CDR2 YYNGEE. The V and J ends lost 0 bases and 5 bases, in that order; junction bases with no gene match: 7.

This chain joins TRBV27 and TRBJ2-1; 9 bases line up with TRBD2. The CDR3 sequence is 16 residues long. Trimming cost V 6 bases and J 7 bases; bases outside gene matches: 13. Germline CDR1 and CDR2: MNHEY and SMNVEV (reference sequence). CDR3 in DNA: TGTGCCAGCAGCCTGACTAGCGGAGCAATCCCGAATGAGCAGTTCTTC. It codes for CASSLTSGAIPNEQFF.

The gene calls are TRBV9 and TRBJ2-2; weak D call: TRBD1 (6 bases). The CDR3 totals 17 residues. V lost 0 bases and J 3 bases, leaving 15 bases between the germline ends. Germline V gene data show CDR1 as SGDLS and CDR2 as YYNGEE. The CDR3: CASSVETGFMDTGELFF. The CDR3 bases are TGTGCCAGCAGCGTAGAAACAGGGTTTATGGACACCGGGGAGCTGTTTTTT. Full variable domain (rest looked up from reference TRBV9 and TRBJ2-2): DSGVTQTPKHLITATGQRVTLRCSPRSGDLSVYWYQQSLDQGLQFLIQYYNGEERAKGNILERFSAQQFPDLHSELNLSSLELGDSALYFCASSVETGFMDTGELFFGEGSRLTVL.

This clone has a single count. This chain connects TRBV7-9 to TRBJ2-7, with 8 bases identical to TRBD1. The germline V gene encodes CDR1 SEHNR and CDR2 FQNEAQ (reference sequence). J lost 7 bases, V lost 4 bases, and 9 bases had no gene match. The length of the CDR3 is 14 residues. As DNA, the CDR3 is TGTGCCAGCAGCTCCCCACGACAGGGGTGGGAGCAGTACTTC. It encodes CASSSPRQGWEQYF.

The V gene is TRBV7-9, the J gene TRBJ1-6; no firm D call. Germline V gene lookup returns CDR1 SEHNR and CDR2 FQNEAQ (reference sequence). The CDR3 has 14 residues. Trimming shortened V by 4 bases and J by 5 bases, and 9 bases separated the two germline ends. CDR3 sequence reads: CASSSRVDNSPLHF. DNA for the CDR3: TGTGCCAGCAGCTCGCGGGTTGATAATTCACCCCTCCACTTT.

The V gene is TRBV7-6, the J gene TRBJ1-5, with D possibly being TRBD1 (6 bases). The germline CDR1 and CDR2 sequences are SGHVS and FNYEAQ. The CDR3 contains 15 residues. V was cut by 0 bases and J by 5 bases, with 11 bases left in between. Here the CDR3 DNA reads TGTGCCAGCAGCTTAGCGCCAGGGGCTGATCAGCCCCAGCATTTT. This codes for CASSLAPGADQPQHF.

CDR3 sequence reads: CASSPTSGEETQYF. CDR3 sequence (DNA): TGTGCCAGCTCACCGACTAGCGGGGAAGAGACCCAGTACTTC. The chain uses TRBV18 and TRBJ2-5, with 11 bases lining up with TRBD2. Germline V gene lookup returns CDR1 KGHSH and CDR2 LQKENI. Trimming cost V 3 bases and J 3 bases; bases outside gene matches: 0. The CDR3 sequence is 14 residues long.

This chain links TRBV21-1 with TRBJ2-7; no check of the table's D call, TRBD1, against the DNA was made. TRBV21-1 is termed a pseudogene. The CDR3 has 17 residues. CDR3 loop: CASSKKVLDSHPYEQYF. CDR3 nucleotide sequence: TGTGCCAGCAGCAAAAAAGTCTTGGACAGCCATCCCTACGAGCAGTACTTC.

The chain carries TRBV5-5 and TRBJ2-3; 12 bases agree with TRBD2. V was pared by 0 bases and J by 0 bases, with 8 bases of the junction left unmatched. From germline, CDR1 is SGHKS and CDR2 YYEKEE (reference sequence). The CDR3 extends over 19 amino acids. As DNA, the CDR3 is TGTGCCAGCAGCTTGGCCTCTAGCGGGGGGGGACTAAGCACAGATACGCAGTATTTT. Protein sequence: CASSLASSGGGLSTDTQYF.